The rows below give T cell receptor beta chains drawn from one sample of a study of long-term antiretroviral therapy in people with HIV. The assay was immunoSEQ multiplex PCR, and TCRdb's table has in-frame clones only and misses some. The sample comprises roughly 33,000 clones, 97% of which are singletons, and approximately 2.9% rests with the top ten. Source: unsorted PBMCs, taken 6.9 years after starting antiretroviral therapy. All receptors derive from a man aged 25-40 years with HIV. The conserved cysteine and the conserved F or W are not part of the CDR3 here. Each record gives: CDR3 protein, V gene, J gene, clone size. Some rows mark clone size as missing; the rest say once, few, many or name a class of expanded clone.

ASSPMTGIAYEQY	TRBV7-8	TRBJ2-7	.
ASSQVAGGPQETQY	TRBV4-2	TRBJ2-5	.
ARRQTRDPDTQY	TRBV7-3	TRBJ2-3	.
ASSIRGPTDEQF	TRBV19	TRBJ2-1	.
ASSMAPVGTEAF	TRBV19	TRBJ1-1	.
ASSQVRTAEAF	TRBV4-3	TRBJ1-1	.
ASSLALGLAGGSSYEQY	TRBV7-9	TRBJ2-7	few
ASGGRDREQY	TRBV12-5	TRBJ2-7	.
ASRPRAERENEQY	TRBV28	TRBJ2-7	once
ASSLGDRVLASYEQY	TRBV7-2	TRBJ2-7	.
ASSMREGHIEQF	TRBV19	TRBJ2-1	.
ASSQVRNYGYT	TRBV6-5	TRBJ1-2	once
ASSSISTTQVWY	TRBV7-9	TRBJ2-5	.
ASSTVGLSYEQY	TRBV19	TRBJ2-7	few
ASSPEGTNTEAF	TRBV6-4	TRBJ1-1	once
ASSPIQDAGSFIQPQH	TRBV27	TRBJ1-5	.
ASSLVTDRGPDTQY	TRBV7-6	TRBJ2-3	.
ASSRTPGNNEQF	TRBV7-9	TRBJ2-1	.
ASRTTGSGSEQY	TRBV6-5	TRBJ2-7	.
ASKQGDYGYT	TRBV6-1	TRBJ1-2	.
ASSLMYAETQY	TRBV7-3	TRBJ2-5	.
ASSFRVSGFNEQF	TRBV5-1	TRBJ2-1	.
ASSLGGASTGELF	TRBV5-4	TRBJ2-2	.
ASSRDRSYEQY	TRBV4-3	TRBJ2-7	.
ASSYRNHDTGELF	TRBV7-2	TRBJ2-2	.
ASSIERLAGELF	TRBV19	TRBJ2-2	.
ASSYPQVPGTEAF	TRBV6-6	TRBJ1-1	.
SAYSYNEQF	TRBV20-1	TRBJ2-1	.
ASRVDGPRGEQF	TRBV2	TRBJ2-1	.